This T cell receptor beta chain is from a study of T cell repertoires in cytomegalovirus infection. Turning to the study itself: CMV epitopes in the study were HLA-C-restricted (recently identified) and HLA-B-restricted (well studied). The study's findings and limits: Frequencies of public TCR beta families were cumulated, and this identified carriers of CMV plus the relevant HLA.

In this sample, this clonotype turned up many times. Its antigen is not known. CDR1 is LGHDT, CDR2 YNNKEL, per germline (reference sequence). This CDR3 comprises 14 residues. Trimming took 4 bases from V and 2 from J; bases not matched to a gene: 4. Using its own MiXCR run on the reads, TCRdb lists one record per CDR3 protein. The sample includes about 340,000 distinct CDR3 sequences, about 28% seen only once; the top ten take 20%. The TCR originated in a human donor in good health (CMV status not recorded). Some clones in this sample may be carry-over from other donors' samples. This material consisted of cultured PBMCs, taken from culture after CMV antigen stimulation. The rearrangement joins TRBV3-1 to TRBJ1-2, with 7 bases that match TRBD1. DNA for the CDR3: TGTGCCAGCAGCCCTCAGGGGGGCAACTATGGCTACACCTTC. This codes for CASSPQGGNYGYTF.